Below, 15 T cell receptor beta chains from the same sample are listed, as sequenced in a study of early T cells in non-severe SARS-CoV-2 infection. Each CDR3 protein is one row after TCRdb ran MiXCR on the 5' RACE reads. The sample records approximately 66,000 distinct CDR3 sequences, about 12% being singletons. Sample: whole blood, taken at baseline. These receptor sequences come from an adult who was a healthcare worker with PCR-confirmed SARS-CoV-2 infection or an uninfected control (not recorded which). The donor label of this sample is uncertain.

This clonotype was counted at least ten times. In nucleotides, the CDR3 is TGCGCCAGCAGCCAGAGGGGGTCTGGGAGCAATCAGCCCCAGCATTTT. It is translated as CASSQRGSGSNQPQHF. The chain links TRBV4-1 to TRBJ1-5, with a possible D match to TRBD1 (6 bases). The germline gives CDR1 MGHRA, CDR2 YSYEKL. The CDR3 extends over 16 amino acids. V lost 3 bases and J 1 base, leaving 13 bases between the germline ends.

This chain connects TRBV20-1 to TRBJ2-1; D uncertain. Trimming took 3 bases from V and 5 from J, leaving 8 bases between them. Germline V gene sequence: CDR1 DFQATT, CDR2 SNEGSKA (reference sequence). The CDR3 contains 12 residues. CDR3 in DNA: TGCAGTGCTAGCAGTTACGACAATGAGCAGTTCTTC. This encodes CSASSYDNEQFF.

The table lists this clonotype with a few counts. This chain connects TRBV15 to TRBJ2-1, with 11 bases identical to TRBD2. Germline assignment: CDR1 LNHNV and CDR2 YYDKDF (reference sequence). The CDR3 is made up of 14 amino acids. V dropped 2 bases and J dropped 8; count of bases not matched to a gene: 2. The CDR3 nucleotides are TGTGCCACCAGCAGACTAGCGGGGGGCGATGAGCAGTTCTTC. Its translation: CATSRLAGGDEQFF. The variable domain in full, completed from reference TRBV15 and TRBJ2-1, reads DAMVIQNPRYQVTQFGKPVTLSCSQTLNHNVMYWYQQKSSQAPKLLFHYYDKDFNNEADTPDNFQSRRPNTSFCFLDIRSPGLGDTAMYLCATSRLAGGDEQFFGPGTRLTVL.

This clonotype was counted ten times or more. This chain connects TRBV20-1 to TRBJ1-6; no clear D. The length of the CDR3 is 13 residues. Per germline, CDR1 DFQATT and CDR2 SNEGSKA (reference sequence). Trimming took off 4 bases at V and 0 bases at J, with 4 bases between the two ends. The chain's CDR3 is CSAKYSYNSPLHF. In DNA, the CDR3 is TGCAGTGCTAAGTACTCCTATAATTCACCCCTCCACTTT.

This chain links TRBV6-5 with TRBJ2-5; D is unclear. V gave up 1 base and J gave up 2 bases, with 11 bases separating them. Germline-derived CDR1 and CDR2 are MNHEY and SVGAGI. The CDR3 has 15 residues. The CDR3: CASSYYGEYQETQYF. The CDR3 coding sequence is TGTGCCAGCAGTTACTACGGAGAGTATCAAGAGACCCAGTACTTC.

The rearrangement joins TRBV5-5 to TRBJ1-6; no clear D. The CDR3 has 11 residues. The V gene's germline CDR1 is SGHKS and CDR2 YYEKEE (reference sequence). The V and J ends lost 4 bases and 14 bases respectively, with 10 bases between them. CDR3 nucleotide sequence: TGTGCCAGCAGCCCCGAAACCACCCTCCACTTT. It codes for CASSPETTLHF.

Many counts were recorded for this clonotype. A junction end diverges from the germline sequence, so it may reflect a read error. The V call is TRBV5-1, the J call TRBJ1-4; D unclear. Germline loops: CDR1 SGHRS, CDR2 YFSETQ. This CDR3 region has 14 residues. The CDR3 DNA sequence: TGCGCCAGCAGCTTGACGGCCTCTAAGGAAAAACTGTTTTTT. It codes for CASSLTASKEKLFF.

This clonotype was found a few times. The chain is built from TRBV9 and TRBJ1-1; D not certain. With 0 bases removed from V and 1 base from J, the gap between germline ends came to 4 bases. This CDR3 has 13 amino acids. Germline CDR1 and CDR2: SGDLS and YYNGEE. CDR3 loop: CASSVAPNTEAFF. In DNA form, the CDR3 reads TGTGCCAGCAGCGTAGCTCCGAACACTGAAGCTTTCTTT.

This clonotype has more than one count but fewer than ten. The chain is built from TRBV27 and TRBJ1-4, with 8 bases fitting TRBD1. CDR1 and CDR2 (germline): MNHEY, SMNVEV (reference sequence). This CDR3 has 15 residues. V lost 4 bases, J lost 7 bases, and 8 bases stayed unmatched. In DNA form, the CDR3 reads TGTGCCAGCAGTTCCCTCAGGGGGCGGGCTGAAAAACTGTTTTTT. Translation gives CASSSLRGRAEKLFF.

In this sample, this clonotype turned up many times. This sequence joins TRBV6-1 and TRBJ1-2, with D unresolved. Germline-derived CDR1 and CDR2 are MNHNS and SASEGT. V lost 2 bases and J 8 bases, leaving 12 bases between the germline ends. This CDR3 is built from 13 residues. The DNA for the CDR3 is TGTGCCAGCAGTGAAAGGGAGTTGGAGGGCTACACCTTC. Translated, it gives CASSERELEGYTF.

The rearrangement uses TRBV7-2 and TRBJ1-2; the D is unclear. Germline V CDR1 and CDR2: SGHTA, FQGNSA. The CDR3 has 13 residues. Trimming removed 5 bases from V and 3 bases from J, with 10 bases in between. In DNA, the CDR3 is TGTGCCAGCAGCCACCAAGCCTACTATGGCTACACCTTC. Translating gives CASSHQAYYGYTF.

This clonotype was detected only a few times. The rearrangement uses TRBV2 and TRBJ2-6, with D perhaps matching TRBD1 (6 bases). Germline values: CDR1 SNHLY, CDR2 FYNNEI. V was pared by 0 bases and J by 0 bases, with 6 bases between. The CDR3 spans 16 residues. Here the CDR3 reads CASSEAGGSGANVLTF. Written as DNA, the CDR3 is TGTGCCAGCAGTGAAGCAGGGGGCTCTGGGGCCAACGTCCTGACTTTC.

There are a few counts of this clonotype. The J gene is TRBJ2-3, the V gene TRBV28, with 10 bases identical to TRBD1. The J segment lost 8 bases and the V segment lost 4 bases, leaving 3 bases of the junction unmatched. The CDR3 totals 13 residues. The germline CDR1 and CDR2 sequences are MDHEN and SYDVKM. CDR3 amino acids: CASSWDRGVTQYF. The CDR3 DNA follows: TGTGCCAGCAGTTGGGACAGGGGCGTTACGCAGTATTTT.

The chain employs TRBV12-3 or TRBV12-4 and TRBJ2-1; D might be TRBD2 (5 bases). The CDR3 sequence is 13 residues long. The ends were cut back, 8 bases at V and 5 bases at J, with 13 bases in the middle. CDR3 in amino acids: CASGVASNNEQFF. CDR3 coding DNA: TGTGCCAGCGGGGTGGCTAGCAACAATGAGCAGTTCTTC.

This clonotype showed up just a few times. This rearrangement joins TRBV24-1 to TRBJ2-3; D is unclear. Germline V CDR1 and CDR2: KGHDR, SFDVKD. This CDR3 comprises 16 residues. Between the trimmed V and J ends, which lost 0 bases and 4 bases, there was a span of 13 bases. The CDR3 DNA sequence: TGTGCCACCAGTGATTTGGAACTACCCTCACCAGATACGCAGTATTTT. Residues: CATSDLELPSPDTQYF.